Listed below are T cell receptor beta chains from one sample, sequenced in a study of cytomegalovirus exposure and HLA in healthy donors. The table came from immunoSEQ multiplex PCR; TCRdb's copy has only in-frame clones and leaves some out. The repertoire includes about 98,000 clones, about 81% of them detected once, and 1.4% sits in the top ten. The sample was PBMCs. The receptors originated from a man between 40 and 49 years old in good health and CMV-seronegative. Each CDR3 is given with its conserved first and last residue. The D gene is left open where the match is weak. A row's size may be missing; if present it is once, few, many or a size class.

abundance	v_gene	j_gene	d_gene	CDR3aa	CDR3nt
.	TRBV9	TRBJ2-2	.	CASSVGVTNTGELFF	TGTGCCAGCAGCGTAGGGGTGACTAACACCGGGGAGCTGTTTTTT
.	TRBV27	TRBJ2-5	.	CASMLVGAGETQYF	TGTGCCAGCATGTTGGTGGGGGCCGGGGAGACCCAGTACTTC
.	TRBV5-4	TRBJ2-7	.	CASSLQGLSYEQYF	TGTGCCAGCAGCCTACAGGGCCTCTCCTACGAGCAGTACTTC
.	TRBV7-9	TRBJ2-5	.	CASSQPGRGETQYF	TGTGCCAGCAGCCAACCCGGCCGGGGAGAGACCCAGTACTTC
.	TRBV28	TRBJ1-5	.	CASSLAGPAGNQPQHF	TGTGCCAGCAGTTTGGCTGGGCCCGCCGGAAATCAGCCCCAGCATTTT
.	TRBV11-2	TRBJ2-3	.	CASSLAQRLTDTQYF	TGTGCCAGCAGCTTAGCTCAGAGACTAACAGATACGCAGTATTTT
few	TRBV6-6	TRBJ1-1	.	CASSPPEAGTEAFF	TGTGCCAGCAGCCCCCCTGAAGCGGGAACTGAAGCTTTCTTT
few	TRBV28	TRBJ2-5	.	CASSLPLTNKETQYF	TGTGCCAGCAGTTTACCTCTCACAAATAAAGAGACCCAGTACTTC
.	TRBV7-2	TRBJ2-5	TRBD2	CASSGLLAGVTETQYF	TGTGCCAGCAGCGGGCTACTAGCGGGGGTGACGGAGACCCAGTACTTC
few	TRBV4-1	TRBJ2-3	TRBD2	CASRPTSGGSDTQYF	TGCGCCAGCAGACCCACTAGCGGGGGTTCAGATACGCAGTATTTT
.	TRBV10-3	TRBJ2-1	.	CASGVAYNEQFF	TGTGCCTCGGGGGTGGCCTACAATGAGCAGTTCTTC
once	TRBV6-5	TRBJ2-1	.	CASSYSIMDEQFF	TGTGCCAGCAGTTATAGTATTATGGATGAGCAGTTCTTC
.	TRBV7-2	TRBJ1-2	.	CASSRDGAGARYGYTF	TGTGCCAGCAGCCGGGACGGGGCAGGGGCCCGCTATGGCTACACCTTC
.	TRBV6-5	TRBJ1-1	TRBD1	CASRNGDSQKAFF	TGTGCCAGCAGAAATGGGGACAGCCAGAAAGCTTTCTTT
.	TRBV5-1	TRBJ2-5	.	CASTRWGGEGETQYF	TGCGCCAGCACCCGATGGGGGGGCGAGGGAGAGACCCAGTACTTC
few	TRBV11-2	TRBJ1-1	.	CASSLDRAGTEAFF	TGTGCCAGCAGCTTAGACAGGGCTGGCACTGAAGCTTTCTTT
.	TRBV5-6	TRBJ2-1	.	CASSYAGPGDNEQFF	TGTGCCAGCAGCTACGCAGGGCCGGGGGACAATGAGCAGTTCTTC
.	TRBV28	TRBJ1-2	.	CASSLFSNYGYTF	TGTGCCAGCAGTTTATTCAGTAACTATGGCTACACCTTC
.	TRBV7-8	TRBJ1-2	TRBD1	CASSYDRAAYGYTF	TGTGCCAGCAGCTACGACAGGGCTGCCTATGGCTACACCTTC
.	TRBV27	TRBJ2-1	.	CGARSYNEQFF	TGTGGGGCCCGCTCCTACAATGAGCAGTTCTTC
.	TRBV5-1	TRBJ2-3	TRBD2	CASSLVASGGAVSDTQYF	TGCGCCAGCAGCTTGGTTGCTAGCGGGGGGGCCGTTTCAGATACGCAGTATTTT
.	TRBV19	TRBJ1-2	.	CASSINRVWGYTF	TGTGCCAGTAGTATCAACAGGGTGTGGGGCTACACCTTC
.	TRBV5-5	TRBJ2-1	.	CASSWAFQNSYNEQFF	TGTGCCAGCAGCTGGGCCTTTCAGAACTCCTACAATGAGCAGTTCTTC
.	TRBV6-1	TRBJ2-7	.	CASSAPGSSYEQYF	TGTGCCAGCAGCGCCCCCGGGAGCTCCTACGAGCAGTACTTC
.	TRBV6-5	TRBJ2-2	TRBD1	CASWTGGTGELFF	TGTGCCAGCTGGACAGGGGGTACCGGGGAGCTGTTTTTT
.	TRBV7-7	TRBJ2-3	TRBD2	CASSGGTSGGTDTQYF	TGTGCCAGCAGCGGTGGGACTAGCGGGGGGACAGATACGCAGTATTTT
few	TRBV9	TRBJ1-2	.	CASSADRNYGYTF	TGTGCCAGCAGCGCAGACAGGAACTATGGCTACACCTTC
.	TRBV30	TRBJ1-1	TRBD1	CAWSDRTGNTEAFF	TGTGCCTGGAGTGACCGGACAGGGAACACTGAAGCTTTCTTT
once	TRBV29-1	TRBJ2-5	TRBD2	CSGTGGADKYF	TGCAGCGGGACCGGGGGGGCGGACAAGTACTTC
.	TRBV6-5	TRBJ1-2	TRBD1	CASSLDRGGYTF	TGTGCCAGCAGTCTGGACAGGGGTGGCTACACCTTC
.	TRBV9	TRBJ2-7	TRBD1	CASSEAGTGFFEQYF	TGTGCCAGCAGCGAAGCCGGGACAGGGTTTTTCGAGCAGTACTTC
.	TRBV6-5	TRBJ1-2	TRBD1	CASSPTGTHYGYTF	TGTGCCAGCAGTCCGACAGGGACCCACTATGGCTACACCTTC
.	TRBV19	TRBJ1-2	.	CASSIRTNPNYGYTF	TGTGCCAGTAGTATAAGGACAAACCCTAACTATGGCTACACCTTC
.	TRBV7-8	TRBJ1-5	TRBD1	CASSPSGDRGWSQPQHF	TGTGCCAGCAGCCCGAGCGGGGACAGGGGATGGAGTCAGCCCCAGCATTTT
.	TRBV14	TRBJ2-4	.	CASSQAGSKNIQYF	TGTGCCAGCAGCCAAGCAGGATCCAAAAACATTCAGTACTTC
once	TRBV5-6	TRBJ1-2	.	CASSLGSGYGYTF	TGTGCCAGCAGCTTGGGTAGCGGATATGGCTACACCTTC
once	TRBV29-1	TRBJ2-7	.	CSVAGSGQGIGEQYF	TGCAGCGTTGCCGGGTCTGGCCAGGGAATTGGCGAGCAGTACTTC
.	TRBV9	TRBJ1-5	.	CASSAAGNQPQHF	TGTGCCAGCAGTGCTGCGGGCAATCAGCCCCAGCATTTT
.	TRBV5-1	TRBJ2-2	.	CASSLELGRVAGELFF	TGCGCCAGCAGCTTGGAGCTGGGCAGGGTGGCCGGGGAGCTGTTTTTT
.	TRBV18	TRBJ2-2	.	CASSPLSGELFF	TGTGCCAGCTCACCATTATCCGGGGAGCTGTTTTTT
.	TRBV7-3	TRBJ1-1	TRBD1	CASSRYPTGRGNTEAFF	TGTGCCAGCAGCAGATATCCGACAGGGCGAGGGAACACTGAAGCTTTCTTT
.	TRBV27	TRBJ1-5	.	CASRLTGYLNQPQHF	TGTGCCAGCAGATTAACAGGGTATCTCAATCAGCCCCAGCATTTT
.	TRBV5-1	TRBJ1-5	.	CASSLGSGQPQHF	TGCGCCAGCAGCTTGGGTTCGGGTCAGCCCCAGCATTTT
once	TRBV10-3	TRBJ2-5	TRBD1	CAISEGTGPETQYF	TGTGCCATCAGTGAAGGGACAGGGCCAGAGACCCAGTACTTC
.	TRBV4-1	TRBJ2-5	TRBD2	CASSSTSGVDKYF	TGCGCCAGCAGCTCGACTAGCGGGGTAGATAAGTACTTC
.	TRBV19	TRBJ2-2	.	CASSSAGELFF	TGTGCCAGTAGTAGCGCCGGGGAGCTGTTTTTT
.	TRBV27	TRBJ1-1	.	CASSFLTGEGNTEAFF	TGTGCCAGCAGTTTCTTAACAGGAGAAGGGAACACTGAAGCTTTCTTT
.	TRBV5-4	TRBJ1-2	.	CASSLVGGNYGYTF	TGTGCCAGCAGCTTGGTTGGCGGAAACTATGGCTACACCTTC
.	TRBV14	TRBJ2-7	TRBD1	CASSQVQGAGEQYF	TGTGCCAGCAGCCAAGTACAGGGGGCAGGAGAGCAGTACTTC
.	TRBV5-4	TRBJ2-7	.	CASSLVWGQSNEQYF	TGTGCCAGCAGCTTGGTGTGGGGGCAGAGTAACGAGCAGTACTTC
.	TRBV11-2	TRBJ1-6	TRBD1	CASSEVTGQNSPLHF	TGTGCCAGCAGCGAAGTCACGGGACAGAATTCACCCCTCCACTTT
.	TRBV18	TRBJ2-1	TRBD1	CASSPRDSRQFF	TGTGCCAGCTCACCACGGGACAGTCGGCAGTTCTTC
.	TRBV28	TRBJ1-5	TRBD1	CASSQTGGGQPQHF	TGTGCCAGCAGTCAGACAGGGGGAGGTCAGCCCCAGCATTTT
.	TRBV6-5	TRBJ2-3	TRBD1	CASSRDSGDTQYF	TGTGCCAGCAGCAGGGACAGCGGTGATACGCAGTATTTT
.	TRBV19	TRBJ2-5	TRBD1	CASSIGQGRQETQYF	TGTGCCAGTAGTATAGGACAGGGAAGGCAAGAGACCCAGTACTTC
.	TRBV5-4	TRBJ2-7	TRBD1	CASSVGQGHYEQYF	TGTGCCAGCAGCGTGGGACAGGGGCACTACGAGCAGTACTTC
once	TRBV27	TRBJ1-1	TRBD1	CASSSLGQGNTEAFF	TGTGCCAGCAGTTCCCTGGGACAGGGGAACACTGAAGCTTTCTTT
.	TRBV2	TRBJ1-2	TRBD1	CASSRIGGTGNNYGYTF	TGTGCCAGCAGTCGCATAGGGGGGACAGGAAATAACTATGGCTACACCTTC
.	TRBV5-6	TRBJ1-4	TRBD1	CASSFQRDRGGQGDEKLFF	TGTGCCAGCAGCTTCCAAAGGGACAGGGGCGGGCAGGGAGATGAAAAACTGTTTTTT